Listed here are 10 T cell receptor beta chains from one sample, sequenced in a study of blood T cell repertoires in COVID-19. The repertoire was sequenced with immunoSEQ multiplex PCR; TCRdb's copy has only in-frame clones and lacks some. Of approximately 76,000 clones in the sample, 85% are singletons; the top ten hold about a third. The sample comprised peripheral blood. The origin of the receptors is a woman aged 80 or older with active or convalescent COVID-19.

The chain's CDR3 is CASSPGGGSNQPQHF. CDR3 coding DNA: TGTGCCAGCAGTCCGGGGGGAGGTAGCAATCAGCCCCAGCATTTT. This chain connects TRBV6-2 or TRBV6-3 to TRBJ1-5; TRBD1 is a possible D gene (5 bases). The CDR3 consists of 15 residues. V gave up 5 bases and J gave up 0 bases, with 11 bases separating them. Germline assignment: CDR1 MNHEY and CDR2 SVGEGT.

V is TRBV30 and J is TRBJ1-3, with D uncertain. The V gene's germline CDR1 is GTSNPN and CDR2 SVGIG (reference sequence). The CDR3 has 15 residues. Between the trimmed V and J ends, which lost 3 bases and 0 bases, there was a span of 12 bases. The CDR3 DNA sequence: TGTGCCTGGAGCGCCCTAGGGAGCTCTGGAAACACCATATATTTT. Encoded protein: CAWSALGSSGNTIYF.

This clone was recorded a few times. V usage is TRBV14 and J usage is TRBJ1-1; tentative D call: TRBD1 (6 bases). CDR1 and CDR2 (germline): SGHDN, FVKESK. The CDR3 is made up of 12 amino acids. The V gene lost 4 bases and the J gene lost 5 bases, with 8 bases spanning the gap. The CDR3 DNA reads TGTGCCAGCAGCCGACAGGCTACTGAAGCTTTCTTT. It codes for CASSRQATEAFF.

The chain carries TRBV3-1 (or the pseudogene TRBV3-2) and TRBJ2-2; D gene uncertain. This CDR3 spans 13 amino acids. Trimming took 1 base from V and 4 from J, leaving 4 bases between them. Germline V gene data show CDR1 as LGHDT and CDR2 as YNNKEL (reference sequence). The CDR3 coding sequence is TGTGCCAGCAGCCAAGGGGCCACCGGGGAGCTGTTTTTT. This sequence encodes CASSQGATGELFF.

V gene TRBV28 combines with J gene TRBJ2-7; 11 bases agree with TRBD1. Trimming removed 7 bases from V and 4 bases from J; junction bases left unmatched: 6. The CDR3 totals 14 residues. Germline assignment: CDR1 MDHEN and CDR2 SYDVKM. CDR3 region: CASTPGQGEYEQYF. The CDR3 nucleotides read TGTGCCAGCACTCCGGGACAGGGGGAGTACGAGCAGTACTTC.

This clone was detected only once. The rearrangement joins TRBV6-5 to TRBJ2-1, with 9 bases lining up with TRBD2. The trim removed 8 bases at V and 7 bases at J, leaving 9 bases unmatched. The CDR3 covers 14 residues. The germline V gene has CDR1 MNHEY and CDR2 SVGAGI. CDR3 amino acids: CASGAAGGRNEQFF. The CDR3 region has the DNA TGTGCCAGCGGAGCGGCGGGGGGGCGGAATGAGCAGTTCTTC.

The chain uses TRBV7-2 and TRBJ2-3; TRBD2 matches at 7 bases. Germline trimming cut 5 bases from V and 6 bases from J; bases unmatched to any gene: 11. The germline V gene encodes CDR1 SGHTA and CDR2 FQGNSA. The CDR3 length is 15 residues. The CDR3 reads CASSPNLAEGDTQYF. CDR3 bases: TGTGCCAGCAGCCCAAATCTAGCGGAGGGGGATACGCAGTATTTT.

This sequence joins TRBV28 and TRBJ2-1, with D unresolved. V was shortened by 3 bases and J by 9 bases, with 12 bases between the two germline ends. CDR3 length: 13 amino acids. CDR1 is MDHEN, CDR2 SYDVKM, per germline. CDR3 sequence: CASSLLETREQFF. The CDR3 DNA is TGTGCCAGCAGTTTGCTAGAGACGCGTGAGCAGTTCTTC.

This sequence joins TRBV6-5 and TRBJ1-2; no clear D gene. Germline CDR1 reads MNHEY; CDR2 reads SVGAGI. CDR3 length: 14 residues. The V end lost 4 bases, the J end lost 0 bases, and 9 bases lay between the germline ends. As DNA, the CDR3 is TGTGCCAGCAGTTTCCGGGGATCTAACTATGGCTACACCTTC. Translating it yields CASSFRGSNYGYTF.

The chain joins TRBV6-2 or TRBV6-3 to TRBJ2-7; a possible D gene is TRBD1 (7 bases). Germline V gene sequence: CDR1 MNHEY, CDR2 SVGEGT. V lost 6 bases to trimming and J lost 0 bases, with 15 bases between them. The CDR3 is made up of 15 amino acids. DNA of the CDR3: TGTGCCAGCAGACCTGACAGGGACTTCTCCTACGAGCAGTACTTC. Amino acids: CASRPDRDFSYEQYF.